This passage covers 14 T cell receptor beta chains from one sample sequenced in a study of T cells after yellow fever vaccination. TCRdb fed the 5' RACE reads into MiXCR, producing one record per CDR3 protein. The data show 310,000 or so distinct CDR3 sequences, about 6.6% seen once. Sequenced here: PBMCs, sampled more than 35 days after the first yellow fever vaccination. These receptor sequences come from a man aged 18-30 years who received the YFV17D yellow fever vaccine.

The CDR3 DNA reads TGTGCCAGTAGTTTGTCAGGCCGCGATGAAGCTTTCTTT. Amino acids: CASSLSGRDEAFF. This sequence joins TRBV19 and TRBJ1-1; the D is unclear. The V end was cut by 5 bases, the J end by 7 bases, with 14 bases between. The CDR3 sequence is 13 residues long. Per the germline V gene, CDR1 is LNHDA and CDR2 is SQIVND (reference sequence).

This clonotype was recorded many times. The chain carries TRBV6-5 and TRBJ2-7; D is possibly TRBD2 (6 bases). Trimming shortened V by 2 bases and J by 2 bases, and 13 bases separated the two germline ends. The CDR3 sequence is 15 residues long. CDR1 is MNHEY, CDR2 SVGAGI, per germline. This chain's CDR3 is CASSYEGTLPYEQYF. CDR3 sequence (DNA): TGTGCCAGCAGTTACGAGGGGACTTTGCCCTACGAGCAGTACTTC.

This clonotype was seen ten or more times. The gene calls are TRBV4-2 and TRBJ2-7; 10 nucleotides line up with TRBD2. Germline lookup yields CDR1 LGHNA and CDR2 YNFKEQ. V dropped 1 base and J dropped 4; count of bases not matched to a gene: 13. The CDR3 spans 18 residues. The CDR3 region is CASSQAWTSGSPGYEQYF. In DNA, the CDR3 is TGTGCCAGCAGCCAAGCGTGGACTAGCGGTTCCCCAGGTTACGAGCAGTACTTC.

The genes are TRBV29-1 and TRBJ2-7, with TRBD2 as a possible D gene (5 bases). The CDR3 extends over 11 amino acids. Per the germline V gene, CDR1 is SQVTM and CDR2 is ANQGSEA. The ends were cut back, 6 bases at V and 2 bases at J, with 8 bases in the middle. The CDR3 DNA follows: TGCAGCGTAGACGGGACCTACGAGCAGTACTTC. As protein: CSVDGTYEQYF.

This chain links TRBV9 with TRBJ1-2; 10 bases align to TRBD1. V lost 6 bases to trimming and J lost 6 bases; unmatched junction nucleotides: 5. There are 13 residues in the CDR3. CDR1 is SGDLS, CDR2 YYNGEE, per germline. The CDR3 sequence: CASIGDRGNGYTF. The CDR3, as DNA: TGTGCCAGCATTGGGGACAGGGGAAATGGCTACACCTTC.

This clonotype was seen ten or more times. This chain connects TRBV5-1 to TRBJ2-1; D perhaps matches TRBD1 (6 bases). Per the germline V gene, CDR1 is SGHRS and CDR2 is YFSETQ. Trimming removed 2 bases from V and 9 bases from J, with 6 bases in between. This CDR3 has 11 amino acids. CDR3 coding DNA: TGCGCCAGCAGCTTACAGGGTGAGCAGTTCTTC. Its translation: CASSLQGEQFF. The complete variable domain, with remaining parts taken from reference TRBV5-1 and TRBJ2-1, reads KAGVTQTPRYLIKTRGQQVTLSCSPISGHRSVSWYQQTPGQGLQFLFEYFSETQRNKGNFPGRFSGRQFSNSRSEMNVSTLELGDSALYLCASSLQGEQFFGPGTRLTVL.

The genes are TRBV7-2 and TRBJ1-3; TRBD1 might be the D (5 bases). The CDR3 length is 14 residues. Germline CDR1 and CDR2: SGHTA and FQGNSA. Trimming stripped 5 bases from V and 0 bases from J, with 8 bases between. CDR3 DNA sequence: TGTGCCAGCAGCCGACAGAGCTCTGGAAACACCATATATTTT. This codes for CASSRQSSGNTIYF. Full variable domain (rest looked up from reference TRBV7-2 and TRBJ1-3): GAGVSQSPSNKVTEKGKDVELRCDPISGHTALYWYRQSLGQGLEFLIYFQGNSAPDKSGLPSDRFSAERTGGSVSTLTIQRTQQEDSAVYLCASSRQSSGNTIYFGEGSWLTVV.

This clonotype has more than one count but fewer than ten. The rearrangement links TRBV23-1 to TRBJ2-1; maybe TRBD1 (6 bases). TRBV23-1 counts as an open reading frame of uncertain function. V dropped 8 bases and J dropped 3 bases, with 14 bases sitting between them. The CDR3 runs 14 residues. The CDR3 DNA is TGCGCCAGCTCAAGACAGGTCGACTACAATGAGCAGTTCTTC. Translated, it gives CASSRQVDYNEQFF.

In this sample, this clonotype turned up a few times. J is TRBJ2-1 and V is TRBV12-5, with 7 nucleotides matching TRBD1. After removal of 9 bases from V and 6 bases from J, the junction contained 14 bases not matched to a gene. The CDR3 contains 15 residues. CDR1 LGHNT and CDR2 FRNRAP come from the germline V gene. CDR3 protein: CASKAWNRGINEQFF. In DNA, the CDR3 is TGTGCTAGCAAGGCGTGGAACAGGGGCATCAATGAGCAGTTCTTC.

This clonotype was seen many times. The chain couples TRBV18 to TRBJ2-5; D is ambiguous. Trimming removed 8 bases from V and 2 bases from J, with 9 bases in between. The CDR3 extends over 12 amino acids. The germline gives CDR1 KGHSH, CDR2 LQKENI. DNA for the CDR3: TGTGCCAGCAGTCCGCAGCAAGAGACCCAGTACTTC. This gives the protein CASSPQQETQYF. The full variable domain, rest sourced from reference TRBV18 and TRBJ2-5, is NAGVMQNPRHLVRRRGQEARLRCSPMKGHSHVYWYRQLPEEGLKFMVYLQKENIIDESGMPKERFSAEFPKEGPSILRIQQVVRGDSAAYFCASSPQQETQYFGPGTRLLVL.

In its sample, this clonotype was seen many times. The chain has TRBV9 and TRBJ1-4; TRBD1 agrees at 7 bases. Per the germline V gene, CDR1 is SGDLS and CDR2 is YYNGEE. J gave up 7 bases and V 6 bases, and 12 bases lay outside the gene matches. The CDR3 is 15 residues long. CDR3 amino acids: CASTRSGGSSEKLFF. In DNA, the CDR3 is TGTGCCAGCACCCGATCAGGGGGGTCGAGTGAAAAACTGTTTTTT.

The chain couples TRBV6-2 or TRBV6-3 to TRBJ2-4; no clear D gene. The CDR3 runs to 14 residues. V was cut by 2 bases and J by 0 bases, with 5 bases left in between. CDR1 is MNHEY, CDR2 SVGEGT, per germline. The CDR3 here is CASSYVLAKNIQYF. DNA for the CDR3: TGTGCCAGCAGTTACGTCCTAGCCAAAAACATTCAGTACTTC.

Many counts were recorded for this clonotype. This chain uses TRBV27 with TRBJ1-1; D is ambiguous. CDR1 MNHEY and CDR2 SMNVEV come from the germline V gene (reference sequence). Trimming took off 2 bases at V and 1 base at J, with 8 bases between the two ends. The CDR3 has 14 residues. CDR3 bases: TGTGCCAGCAGTTTAGTGCGACAGAACACTGAAGCTTTCTTT. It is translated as CASSLVRQNTEAFF.

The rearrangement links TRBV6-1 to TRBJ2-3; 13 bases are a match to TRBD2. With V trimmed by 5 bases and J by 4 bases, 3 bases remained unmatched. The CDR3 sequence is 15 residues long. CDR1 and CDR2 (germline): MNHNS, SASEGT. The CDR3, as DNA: TGTGCCAGCAGTCAACTAGCGGGGGGGGCAGATACGCAGTATTTT. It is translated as CASSQLAGGADTQYF.